This T cell receptor (beta chain) was retrieved from a study of T-cell reconstitution after alpha-beta-depleted transplantation in children. As it was prepared, the TCRbeta library received unique molecular identifiers. Each CDR3 protein gets one entry after TCRdb re-called the PCR reads with MiXCR. The sample contains just over 950,000 distinct CDR3 sequences, roughly 29% of which appear only once. The sample was PBMCs, mostly from graft donor cells, taken 360 days after TCRalphabeta/CD19-depleted stem cell transplant. This clonotype was sampled from a boy younger than two who had a stem cell transplant for SCID, so the T cells may come from the graft donor.

CDR3 amino acids: CASSYRDRGRPPQETQYF. The CDR3 nucleotides read TGTGCCAGCAGCTATCGGGACAGGGGACGGCCCCCGCAAGAGACCCAGTACTTC. The genes are TRBV11-2 and TRBJ2-5; 10 nucleotides match TRBD1. Germline CDR1 and CDR2: SGHAT and FQNNGV. The ends lost 4 bases at V and 2 bases at J; junction bases unmatched: 13. The CDR3 consists of 18 residues.